A single T cell receptor beta chain is shown here with its context. Produced via immunoSEQ multiplex PCR; TCRdb's table is partial and in-frame only. The sample holds about 160,000 clones, 90% to 95% seen once. The germline V gene encodes CDR1 LNHDA and CDR2 SQIVND (reference sequence). The CDR3 spans 15 residues. Trimming pared 7 bases from V and 3 bases from J, leaving 19 bases between. The data originate from a study of control samples from healthy donors and cancer patients. This TCR came from a man aged 60 to 69 with colorectal cancer. The chain recombines TRBV19 with TRBJ2-7; D may be TRBD2 (8 bases). The source material was PBMCs. The CDR3 DNA is TGTGCCAGTACCCCGGGGGGGACAGTCAACTACGAGCAGTACTTC. It translates to CASTPGGTVNYEQYF.